These 23 T cell receptor beta chains came from one sample sequenced in a study of regulatory T cells in long-lasting Graves disease. Time point indicated: newly diagnosed GD, antithyroid drugs for less than 3 months. Following extraction of RNA from PBMCs, that RNA was used to make the TCR library. Both iRepertoire HTBI primers and Arm-PCR of CDR3 regions were used to build the TCR beta libraries. Using its own MiXCR run on the multiplex PCR reads, TCRdb lists one record per CDR3 protein. The data hold around 500,000 distinct CDR3 sequences, with roughly 12% observed a single time. A further study also used this sample, focusing on T cells in Graves' hyperthyroidism and ophthalmopathy.

The material sequenced was peripheral blood mononuclear cells (PBMCs), taken at new diagnosis, from a patient treated with antithyroid drugs. The receptors come from a man aged 25 to 40 with Graves disease.

This clonotype was seen at least ten times. The rearrangement uses TRBV27 and TRBJ1-2; 8 positions agree with TRBD1. V was clipped by 6 bases and J by 4 bases; unmatched bases: 7. The CDR3 runs 14 residues. Germline loops: CDR1 MNHEY, CDR2 SMNVEV (reference sequence). The CDR3 coding sequence is TGTGCCAGCAGGACAGGGGTGGGATTCTATGGCTACACCTTC. Translation gives CASRTGVGFYGYTF.

In its sample, this clonotype was seen many times. This chain's CDR3 is CASRQPRTSTDTQYF. The CDR3 DNA follows: TGTGCCAGCAGGCAACCCCGAACTAGCACAGATACGCAGTATTTT. The V gene is TRBV27, the J gene TRBJ2-3; D unclear. CDR3 length: 15 residues. V lost 6 bases, J lost 0 bases, and 13 bases lay in between. Germline loops: CDR1 MNHEY, CDR2 SMNVEV (reference sequence).

This clonotype came up many times. CDR3 region: CSVNRASGRVRETQYF. For the CDR3, the DNA is TGCAGCGTTAATAGGGCTAGCGGGAGGGTAAGGGAGACCCAGTACTTC. V usage is TRBV29-1 and J usage is TRBJ2-5; 12 bases map to TRBD2. V was pared by 5 bases and J by 5 bases, with 12 bases of the junction left unmatched. The germline V gene has CDR1 SQVTM and CDR2 ANQGSEA. The CDR3 sequence is 16 residues long.

This CDR3 is CASSYTGAPYEQYF. CDR3 DNA: TGTGCCAGTAGTTACACAGGGGCCCCCTACGAGCAGTACTTC. The rearrangement uses TRBV19 and TRBJ2-7, with TRBD1 matching over 7 bases. The germline V gene encodes CDR1 LNHDA and CDR2 SQIVND (reference sequence). The CDR3 is 14 residues long. V dropped 5 bases and J dropped 2; count of bases not matched to a gene: 6.

This clonotype has ten or more counts. This rearrangement joins TRBV29-1 to TRBJ2-2; 11 bases are a match to TRBD2. J lost 7 bases, V lost 5 bases, and 9 bases had no gene match. Per the germline V gene, CDR1 is SQVTM and CDR2 is ANQGSEA. The CDR3 length is 15 residues. In DNA form, the CDR3 reads TGCAGCGTTCAACGACTAGCGGGGCAGCACGGGGAGCTGTTTTTT. This codes for CSVQRLAGQHGELFF.

This clonotype came up many times. This rearrangement joins TRBV5-1 to TRBJ2-7, with 7 nucleotides matching TRBD1. V trimming: 0 bases; J trimming: 1 base; junction bases outside the gene matches: 1. The CDR3 extends over 14 amino acids. Germline-derived CDR1 and CDR2 are SGHRS and YFSETQ. CDR3 region: CASSLVDRSYEQYF. CDR3 in DNA: TGCGCCAGCAGCTTGGTGGACAGGTCCTACGAGCAGTACTTC.

This clonotype has a handful of counts. This rearrangement joins TRBV9 to TRBJ2-1, with D maybe TRBD2 (5 bases). The CDR3 runs 16 residues. From germline, CDR1 is SGDLS and CDR2 YYNGEE. Trimming took 0 bases from V and 3 from J, leaving 13 bases between them. The CDR3 bases are TGTGCCAGCAGCGTAGGGGGTAGCGTAATCTACAATGAGCAGTTCTTC. Translating gives CASSVGGSVIYNEQFF. The whole variable domain, remainder taken from reference TRBV9 and TRBJ2-1, is DSGVTQTPKHLITATGQRVTLRCSPRSGDLSVYWYQQSLDQGLQFLIQYYNGEERAKGNILERFSAQQFPDLHSELNLSSLELGDSALYFCASSVGGSVIYNEQFFGPGTRLTVL.

This clonotype showed up many times. The chain combines TRBV12-5 with TRBJ2-5; D remains ambiguous. CDR3 length equals 15 residues. The V end was cut by 1 base, the J end by 2 bases, with 11 bases between. Germline V gene sequence: CDR1 LGHNT, CDR2 FRNRAP. The CDR3 nucleotides are TGTGCTAGTGGTTTGGCGGGCAAGTTTCAAGAGACCCAGTACTTC. Translating it yields CASGLAGKFQETQYF.

About this clonotype itself: Since a much larger clone is just one base distant, this may be a read error. This chain connects TRBV2 to TRBJ2-3; D might be TRBD2 (7 bases). The CDR3 length is 14 residues. Germline V gives CDR1 SNHLY, CDR2 FYNNEI. CDR3 residues: CTSRTRGRSDTQYF. The CDR3 DNA is TGTACCAGCCGTACGCGGGGGCGATCAGATACGCAGTATTTT. Variable domain in full (rest from reference TRBV2 and TRBJ2-3): EPEVTQTPSHQVTQMGQEVILRCVPISNHLYFYWYRQILGQKVEFLVSFYNNEISEKSEIFDDQFSVERPDGSNFTLKIRSTKLEDSAMYFCTSRTRGRSDTQYFGPGTRLTVL.

This clonotype has ten or more counts. The rearrangement joins TRBV15 to TRBJ2-7; D tentatively fits TRBD1 or TRBD2 (6 bases each). Trimming pared 4 bases from V and 6 bases from J, leaving 19 bases between. The CDR3 length is 15 residues. The germline gives CDR1 LNHNV, CDR2 YYDKDF (reference sequence). Here the CDR3 DNA reads TGTGCCACCAGCACGAGGGGGGAAAGGTTTGGCGAGCAGTACTTC. This sequence encodes CATSTRGERFGEQYF.

This chain uses TRBV11-2 with TRBJ2-5; the match to TRBD2 covers 15 bases. The J call may be wrong; the DNA end is better matched by TRBJ2-1. CDR3 length: 17 amino acids. The germline gives CDR1 SGHAT, CDR2 FQNNGV. The CDR3 loop reads CASTKSGLAGGMDEQFF. In nucleotides, the CDR3 is TGTGCCAGCACTAAGTCCGGACTAGCGGGAGGGATGGATGAGCAGTTCTTC.

This clonotype was seen many times. The V and J genes are TRBV12-3 or TRBV12-4 and TRBJ2-2; D may be TRBD2 (5 bases). This CDR3 spans 12 amino acids. The V gene lost 10 bases and the J gene lost 7 bases, with 13 bases spanning the gap. CDR3: CATGRVNGELFF. The CDR3 coding sequence is TGTGCCACCGGGCGGGTGAACGGGGAGCTGTTTTTT.

In this sample, this clonotype turned up many times. J is TRBJ1-6 and V is TRBV30; D gene ambiguous. The CDR3 is 13 residues long. V shed 3 bases and J shed 14 bases, with 17 bases lying between them. Germline CDR1 reads GTSNPN; CDR2 reads SVGIG (reference sequence). The CDR3 loop reads CAWRVGRGSSLHF. CDR3 DNA sequence: TGTGCCTGGAGGGTAGGACGGGGATCGTCCCTCCACTTT.

The sample holds many counts of this clonotype. The chain employs TRBV11-2 and TRBJ2-7; D is possibly TRBD1 or TRBD2 (5 bases each). Germline assignment: CDR1 SGHAT and CDR2 FQNNGV. V dropped 0 bases and J dropped 3 bases, with 6 bases sitting between them. The CDR3 spans 13 residues. The CDR3 DNA reads TGTGCCAGCAGCTTAGATGGGGGCTACGAGCAGTACTTC. Amino acid sequence: CASSLDGGYEQYF.

As concerns this clonotype: This is likely a read error, given that the CDR3 carries no conserved phenylalanine or tryptophan at its end. The chain carries TRBV20-1 and TRBJ1-5; 8 bases fit TRBD1. Germline-derived CDR1 and CDR2 are DFQATT and SNEGSKA (reference sequence). The CDR3 totals 14 residues. V was pared by 3 bases and J by 4 bases, with 5 bases of the junction left unmatched. CDR3 residues: CSASGQGGNQPQHL. CDR3 coding DNA: TGCAGTGCTAGCGGACAGGGTGGTAATCAGCCCCAGCATCTT.

At least ten counts were recorded for this clonotype. J is TRBJ1-1 and V is TRBV3-1, with 8 bases lining up with TRBD1. CDR3 length: 12 residues. V shed 6 bases and J 8 bases; nucleotides not matched to a gene: 5. The germline gives CDR1 LGHDT, CDR2 YNNKEL (reference sequence). CDR3 amino acids: CASRGTGTEAFF. The CDR3 bases are TGTGCCAGCAGAGGGACAGGAACAGAAGCTTTCTTT.

In regard to this clonotype: With a much larger clone just one base away, this may be a read error. The CDR3 does not close with the conserved phenylalanine or tryptophan, likely indicating a read error. The limits of the CDR3 on the DNA are not certain, so only TCRdb's listed CDR3 is given. The chain combines TRBV30 with TRBJ2-3; no DNA check was done on the table's D call, TRBD1. Ends included, the CDR3 has 12 residues. CDR1 and CDR2 (germline): GTSNPN, SVGIG (reference sequence). The CDR3 is CAYSGAQGEQYL.

This clonotype was recorded many times. The V gene is TRBV29-1, the J gene TRBJ2-1; D remains ambiguous. The V gene lost 3 bases and the J gene lost 5 bases, with 5 bases spanning the gap. The CDR3 sequence is 11 residues long. Germline CDR1 SQVTM, CDR2 ANQGSEA. The CDR3 region is CSVDSDNEQFF. The CDR3 DNA is TGCAGCGTTGACTCAGACAATGAGCAGTTCTTC.

This clonotype was recorded once. Here the CDR3 reads CASSLEASGCEQYF. CDR3 DNA: TGCGCCAGCAGCTTGGAGGCTAGCGGGTGCGAGCAGTACTTC. The genes are TRBV5-1 and TRBJ2-7; 8 bases align to TRBD2. Losses at the gene ends were 0 bases for V and 6 bases for J; bases not matched to a gene: 5. The CDR3 is made up of 14 amino acids. The germline gives CDR1 SGHRS, CDR2 YFSETQ.

As regards this clonotype: Only one base separates this from a far larger clonotype, so it likely reflects a read error. The chain's CDR3 is CASSLVVGVCGYTF. The CDR3 region has the DNA TGTGCCAGCAGTTTAGTTGTGGGGGTCTGTGGCTACACCTTC. This chain connects TRBV11-2 to TRBJ1-2, with D possibly being TRBD1 (5 bases). The CDR3 runs 14 residues. Germline V gene data show CDR1 as SGHAT and CDR2 as FQNNGV.

This clonotype has just a few counts. The J gene is TRBJ2-1, the V gene TRBV5-1; D uncertain. V shed 1 base and J shed 11 bases, with 7 bases lying between them. Germline assignment: CDR1 SGHRS and CDR2 YFSETQ. CDR3 size: 11 residues. The CDR3 loop reads CASSLSYKQFF. The CDR3 DNA reads as TGCGCCAGCAGCTTGTCGTATAAGCAGTTCTTC.

The sample holds many counts of this clonotype. The chain is built from TRBV7-8 and TRBJ2-1, with 11 nucleotides matching TRBD2. CDR3 length equals 17 residues. Germline assignment: CDR1 SGHVS and CDR2 FQNEAQ. The trim removed 4 bases at V and 5 bases at J, leaving 10 bases unmatched. CDR3 coding DNA: TGTGCCAGCAGCTCCTTCCGACTAGCGGGGTTTGACAATGAGCAGTTCTTC. Its protein product is CASSSFRLAGFDNEQFF.

The chain carries TRBV18 and TRBJ2-5, with 12 bases identical to TRBD2. From germline, CDR1 is KGHSH and CDR2 LQKENI. This CDR3 region has 16 residues. The trim removed 6 bases at V and 5 bases at J, leaving 10 bases unmatched. CDR3 DNA sequence: TGTGCCAGCTCGCGAGCTAGCGGGAGGGCCGGGGAGACCCAGTACTTC. Its translation is CASSRASGRAGETQYF.